This TCR beta chain stems from a study of blood T cell repertoires in COVID-19. CDR3 length equals 14 residues. V shed 5 bases and J shed 0 bases, with 10 bases lying between them. Germline lookup yields CDR1 SGDLS and CDR2 YYNGEE. Using immunoSEQ multiplex PCR, the repertoire was profiled, and TCRdb retains in-frame clones only, with some absent. This table holds approximately 86,000 clones, around four fifths found once. The chain has TRBV9 and TRBJ2-3, with D perhaps TRBD1 (6 bases). This TCR came from a man aged 50-60 years with acute or convalescent COVID-19. Sequenced: peripheral blood. The CDR3 reads CASSAGASTDTQYF. The CDR3 DNA sequence: TGTGCCAGCAGTGCAGGGGCTAGCACAGATACGCAGTATTTT.